A selection of T cell receptor beta chains follows, all from one sample in a study of human T cells and chemical hapten exposure. In TCRdb, the RACE reads were re-called with MiXCR into one record per CDR3 protein. Of around 130,000 distinct CDR3 sequences listed, about 8.2% are singletons. The sequenced sample consisted of whole blood. These receptor sequences come from a male donor in good health. Some clones in this sample may be carry-over from other donors' samples. The CDR3 runs from the conserved cysteine through the conserved F or W. The order of the fields is V gene, D gene, J gene, clone size, CDR3 protein, CDR3 DNA. D genes are given only for firm matches. Only part of the rows carry a size: once, few, many, or a class if the clone is expanded.

TRBV20-1	.	TRBJ1-2	few	CSALNGQSDYGYTF	TGCAGTGCTCTTAACGGACAGAGCGACTATGGCTACACCTTC
TRBV19	.	TRBJ2-6	few	CASSTHISGANVLTF	TGTGCCAGTAGTACACATATCTCTGGGGCCAACGTCCTGACTTTC
TRBV6-6	.	TRBJ1-5	many	CASSYSRGGGQPQHF	TGTGCCAGCAGTTATTCCCGCGGGGGGGGTCAGCCCCAGCATTTT
TRBV12-3/TRBV12-4	TRBD1	TRBJ1-6	.	CASSIRNPGQGARSPLHF	TGTGCCAGCAGTATCCGGAACCCGGGACAGGGGGCACGTTCACCCCTCCACTTT
TRBV29-1	TRBD1	TRBJ2-7	many	CSFRQGEYEQYF	TGCAGCTTCAGACAGGGGGAGTACGAGCAGTACTTC
TRBV5-4	.	TRBJ2-4	.	CASSSEGPIAKNIQYF	TGTGCCAGCAGCTCGGAGGGACCCATAGCCAAAAACATTCAGTACTTC
TRBV29-1	TRBD2	TRBJ2-3	.	CSVPQRETVTQYF	TGCAGCGTGCCCCAGCGGGAGACGGTTACGCAGTATTTT
TRBV20-1	TRBD2	TRBJ2-5	few	CSAAPSGQETQYF	TGCAGTGCTGCCCCTAGCGGCCAAGAGACCCAGTACTTC
TRBV6-5	.	TRBJ1-5	.	CASSYSGGSNQPQHF	TGTGCCAGCAGTTACTCTGGGGGTAGCAATCAGCCCCAGCATTTT
TRBV13	TRBD2	TRBJ2-1	many	CASSLQGTSGGNEQFF	TGTGCCAGCAGCTTACAAGGGACTAGCGGGGGGAATGAGCAGTTCTTC
TRBV12-3/TRBV12-4	.	TRBJ1-2	few	CASSSTIGYGYTF	TGTGCCAGCAGTTCGACGATCGGCTATGGCTACACCTTC
TRBV7-8	TRBD1	TRBJ1-5	.	CASSPTGTGSQPQHF	TGTGCCAGCAGCCCGACCGGGACAGGGAGTCAGCCCCAGCATTTT
TRBV29-1	.	TRBJ1-4	many	CSVRDSGEKLFF	TGCAGCGTCCGGGACTCCGGTGAAAAACTGTTTTTT
TRBV5-1	.	TRBJ2-7	.	CASSSSDPGEQYF	TGCGCCAGCAGCTCTTCCGACCCGGGCGAGCAGTACTTC
TRBV5-5	.	TRBJ2-1	few	CASSSGKGAGWGSSYNEQFF	TGTGCCAGCAGCAGTGGAAAGGGCGCGGGATGGGGGAGCTCCTACAATGAGCAGTTCTTC
TRBV7-9	.	TRBJ1-6	few	CASSLAEYALHF	TGTGCCAGCAGCTTGGCGGAGTATGCCCTCCACTTT
TRBV5-1	.	TRBJ2-6	.	CASADSSGANVLTF	TGCGCCAGCGCAGACAGCTCTGGGGCCAACGTCCTGACTTTC
TRBV27	.	TRBJ1-5	.	CASRVTARQPQHF	TGTGCCAGCAGAGTGACAGCTCGTCAGCCCCAGCATTTT
TRBV3-1	TRBD2	TRBJ2-7	.	CASSQIAGGYEQYF	TGTGCCAGCAGCCAGATAGCGGGCGGCTACGAGCAGTACTTC
TRBV6-5	.	TRBJ2-7	few	CASSYSSEWWSYEQYF	TGTGCCAGCAGTTACTCTTCGGAATGGTGGTCCTACGAGCAGTACTTC
TRBV5-1	.	TRBJ2-5	many	CASSLDVRQETQYF	TGCGCCAGCAGCTTGGACGTCAGGCAAGAGACCCAGTACTTC
TRBV21-1	.	TRBJ2-2	.	CASSKGGAINTGELFF	TGTGCCAGCAGCAAAGGAGGGGCAATCAACACCGGGGAGCTGTTTTTT
TRBV19	.	TRBJ1-5	.	CASSIRGRPNQPQHF	TGTGCCAGTAGTATACGCGGACGGCCCAATCAGCCCCAGCATTTT
TRBV20-1	TRBD1	TRBJ1-6	few	CSARDRTGTNSPLHF	TGCAGTGCTAGAGATAGGACAGGGACTAATTCACCCCTCCACTTT
TRBV13	TRBD1	TRBJ1-2	many	CASSSRDRGFYGYTF	TGTGCCAGCAGCTCCCGGGACAGGGGTTTCTATGGCTACACCTTC
TRBV2	TRBD2	TRBJ2-1	many	CATTFVGLAKYNEQFF	TGTGCCACCACCTTTGTCGGACTAGCGAAATACAATGAGCAGTTCTTC
TRBV11-2	TRBD1	TRBJ1-5	.	CASSLGGQGPGQPQHF	TGTGCCAGCAGCCTAGGAGGACAGGGACCTGGTCAGCCCCAGCATTTT
TRBV2	TRBD2	TRBJ2-5	.	CASSDSSGMGTQYF	TGTGCCAGCAGTGACTCTAGCGGGATGGGGACCCAGTACTTC
TRBV5-1	.	TRBJ2-7	.	CASSLGPEEQQYF	TGCGCCAGCAGCTTGGGACCGGAAGAGCAGCAGTACTTC
TRBV4-2	TRBD1	TRBJ2-7	.	CASSQESGTAYEQYF	TGTGCCAGCAGCCAAGAATCCGGGACAGCCTACGAGCAGTACTTC
TRBV5-1	.	TRBJ2-5	.	CASSFGEGLGETQYF	TGCGCCAGCAGCTTTGGCGAGGGTTTGGGAGAGACCCAGTACTTC
TRBV4-2	TRBD2	TRBJ2-1	many	CASSQELAVGNEQFF	TGTGCCAGCAGCCAAGAACTAGCGGTCGGTAATGAGCAGTTCTTC
TRBV29-1	TRBD1	TRBJ2-5	few	CSATPGTGEIGTQYF	TGCAGCGCCACGCCCGGGACAGGGGAAATCGGGACCCAGTACTTC
TRBV12-3/TRBV12-4	TRBD1	TRBJ1-1	.	CASSQTGGSNTEAFF	TGTGCCAGCAGCCAAACAGGGGGCTCGAACACTGAAGCTTTCTTT